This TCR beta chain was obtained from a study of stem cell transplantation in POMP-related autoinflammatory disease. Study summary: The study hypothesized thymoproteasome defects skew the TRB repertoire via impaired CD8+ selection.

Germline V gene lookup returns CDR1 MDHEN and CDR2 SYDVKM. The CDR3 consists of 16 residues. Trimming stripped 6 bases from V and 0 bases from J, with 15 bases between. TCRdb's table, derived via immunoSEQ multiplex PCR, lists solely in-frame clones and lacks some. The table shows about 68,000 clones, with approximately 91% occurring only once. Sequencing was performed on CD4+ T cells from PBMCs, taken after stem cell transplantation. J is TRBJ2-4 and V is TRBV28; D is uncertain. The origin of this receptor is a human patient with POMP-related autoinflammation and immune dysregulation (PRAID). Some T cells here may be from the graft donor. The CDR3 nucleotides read TGTGCCAGCAGCCGGGCGGCTTCCCTAGCCAAAAACATTCAGTACTTC. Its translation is CASSRAASLAKNIQYF.